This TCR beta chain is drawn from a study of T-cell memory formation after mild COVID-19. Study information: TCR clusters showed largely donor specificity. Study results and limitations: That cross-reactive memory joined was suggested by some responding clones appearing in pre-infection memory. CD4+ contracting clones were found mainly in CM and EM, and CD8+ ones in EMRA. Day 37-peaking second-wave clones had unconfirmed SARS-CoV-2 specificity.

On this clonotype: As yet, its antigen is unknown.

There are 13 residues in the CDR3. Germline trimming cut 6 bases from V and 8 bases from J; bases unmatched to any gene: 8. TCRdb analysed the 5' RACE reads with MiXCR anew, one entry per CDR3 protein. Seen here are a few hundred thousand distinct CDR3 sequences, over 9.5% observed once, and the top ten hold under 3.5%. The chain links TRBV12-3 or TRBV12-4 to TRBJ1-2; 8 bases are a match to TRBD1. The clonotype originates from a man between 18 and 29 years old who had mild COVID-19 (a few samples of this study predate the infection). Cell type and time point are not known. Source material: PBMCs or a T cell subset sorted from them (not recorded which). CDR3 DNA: TGTGCCAGCAGCCGGGGACAGGATAGGGGCTACACCTTC. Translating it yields CASSRGQDRGYTF.